The rows below give T cell receptor beta chains drawn from one sample of a study of regulatory T cells in long-lasting Graves disease. Via MiXCR, TCRdb re-called the multiplex PCR reads, giving one row per CDR3 protein. The sample lists under 700,000 distinct CDR3 sequences, roughly 16% seen once, with 20% to 25% in the top ten. These data were also filed under a second study, of T cells in Graves' hyperthyroidism and ophthalmopathy.

The input for sequencing was peripheral blood mononuclear cells (PBMCs), taken at new diagnosis, from a patient treated with antithyroid drugs. Source of these receptors: a woman between 40 and 65 years old with Graves disease. The CDR3 runs from the conserved cysteine through the conserved F or W. The order of the fields is D gene, clone size, J gene, V gene, CDR3 protein, CDR3 DNA. The D gene is left open where the match is weak. Clone size is given for some rows only: seen once, a few or many times, or a class if the clone is expanded.

TRBD2	.	TRBJ2-7	TRBV5-1	CASSVLTSGHEQYF	TGCGCCAGCAGCGTGCTGACTAGCGGCCACGAGCAGTACTTC
.	.	TRBJ2-7	TRBV6-1	CASSVWGGEQYF	TGTGCCAGCAGTGTTTGGGGTGGCGAGCAGTACTTC
.	few	TRBJ2-4	TRBV5-1	CASSAGTGIQYF	TGCGCCAGCAGCGCAGGTACAGGGATTCAGTACTTC
.	many	TRBJ2-5	TRBV7-9	CASSFGQRTETQYF	TGTGCCAGCAGCTTTGGACAGCGGACGGAGACCCAGTACTTC
.	.	TRBJ1-3	TRBV7-9	CASSPMSFSRQASGNTIYF	TGTGCCAGCAGCCCGATGAGCTTTTCGAGACAGGCCTCTGGAAACACCATATATTTT
.	many	TRBJ2-7	TRBV13	CASSLWRGEQYF	TGTGCCAGCAGCTTATGGCGGGGCGAGCAGTACTTC
TRBD1	many	TRBJ1-1	TRBV14	CASSWTGGGGAAFF	TGTGCCAGCAGCTGGACAGGGGGTGGGGGTGCAGCTTTCTTT
.	many	TRBJ1-5	TRBV11-2	CASSSASDQPQHF	TGTGCCAGCAGCTCGGCATCAGATCAGCCCCAGCATTTT
TRBD1	many	TRBJ1-1	TRBV30	CAAYSGQGMNTEAFF	TGTGCCGCCTATTCGGGACAGGGGATGAACACTGAAGCTTTCTTT
.	many	TRBJ2-2	TRBV18	CASSPPTGELFF	TGTGCCAGCAGCCCACCGACCGGGGAGCTGTTTTTT
.	many	TRBJ1-2	TRBV20-1	CSSNYRDDGYTF	TGCAGTTCCAATTACAGGGACGATGGCTACACCTTC
TRBD2	.	TRBJ2-1	TRBV6-1	CASSEAFETGLADNEQFF	TGTGCCAGCAGTGAAGCTTTCGAGACGGGACTAGCGGACAATGAGCAGTTCTTC
.	few	TRBJ1-5	TRBV20-1	CSAMPGNQPQHF	TGCAGTGCTATGCCGGGGAATCAGCCCCAGCATTTT
TRBD2	many	TRBJ2-3	TRBV12-3/TRBV12-4	CASSSGLAGGKDTQYF	TGTGCCAGCAGTTCTGGACTAGCGGGGGGAAAAGATACGCAGTATTTT
.	few	TRBJ1-2	TRBV3-1	CASSLLGPTGENYGYTF	TGTGCCAGCAGCCTCCTAGGCCCCACAGGTGAAAACTATGGCTACACCTTC
.	many	TRBJ2-7	TRBV11-3	CASSLGSGSSYEQYF	TGTGCCAGCAGCTTAGGTTCAGGGTCGTCCTACGAGCAGTACTTC
TRBD1	.	TRBJ2-1	TRBV19	CATSDRGNEQFF	TGTGCCACTAGTGACAGGGGCAATGAGCAGTTCTTC
.	.	TRBJ1-5	TRBV27	CASSWSFYSNQPQHF	TGTGCCAGCAGTTGGTCCTTTTATAGCAATCAGCCCCAGCATTTT
TRBD2	.	TRBJ2-5	TRBV6-2/TRBV6-3	CASSFRLAGSYQETQYF	TGTGCCAGCAGTTTTCGACTAGCGGGGAGCTACCAAGAGACCCAGTACTTC
.	many	TRBJ1-5	TRBV20-1	CSAIWAWSNQPQHF	TGCAGTGCTATTTGGGCGTGGAGCAATCAGCCCCAGCATTTT
.	many	TRBJ1-2	TRBV2	CASSELASLYGYTF	TGTGCCAGCAGTGAACTGGCCTCCCTCTATGGCTACACCTTC
.	.	TRBJ1-1	TRBV7-8	CASSLQGTANTEAFF	TGTGCCAGCAGCTTACAAGGGACGGCAAACACTGAAGCTTTCTTT
TRBD2	.	TRBJ2-5	TRBV7-2	CASSLTSGVGETQYF	TGTGCCAGCAGCTTGACTAGCGGGGTCGGGGAGACCCAGTACTTC
.	many	TRBJ1-1	TRBV6-1	CASRQATEAFF	TGTGCCAGCAGACAGGCCACTGAAGCTTTCTTT
.	few	TRBJ2-7	TRBV19	CASSNPPGRPTEQYF	TGTGCCAGTAGTAACCCGCCGGGCAGGCCTACAGAGCAGTACTTC
.	few	TRBJ1-1	TRBV29-1	CSVEDLMGTEAFF	TGCAGCGTTGAAGATCTTATGGGGACTGAAGCTTTCTTT